This TCR beta chain was profiled in a study of cytomegalovirus exposure and HLA in healthy donors (TCRdb year 2017). Regarding the research as a whole: A later analysis indicated that the 120 or so validation repertoires were generated on the platform also employed for the approximately 700 repertoires of the first cohort. The aim of the study was to test whether cataloging public T cell receptors could identify signatures of past pathogen exposure. Along with the roughly 670-subject first cohort, a separate validation cohort of over a hundred different subjects was used. To predict cytomegalovirus infection status, the study combined high-throughput TCR immunosequencing, statistical association of individual TCRs with disease status, and machine learning. What the study reported, not specific to this receptor: The authors suggested that the approach could potentially be generalized to other disease states and immunological phenotypes. Of the cluster scores, 85% to 95% were above 0 in a later analysis, which found that TCRs clustered in the first cohort also tended to co-occur in the 120 or so validation repertoires. A few of the identified cytomegalovirus-associated TCR beta chains were confirmed in vitro to be specific for cytomegalovirus antigens. The study listed 164 TCR beta chains as associated with cytomegalovirus. A later analysis had no HLA typing for the validation cohort, so co-occurrence there was scored across all 130 or so repertoires. Most TCR sequences were observed very rarely across donors, whereas some public TCRs were present in many individuals. In both the original and validation cohorts, the classifier was reported to diagnose cytomegalovirus status with high specificity and sensitivity.

Separate from the approximately 700-subject first cohort, the validation cohort of some 130 subjects was the group to which the donors belonged. Library prep was done by the immunoSEQ multiplex PCR assay. In the paper's pipeline: A statistical classification framework was developed to diagnose cytomegalovirus status using the catalog of TCR beta chain sequences. Held by TCRdb, this immuneACCESS table contains in-frame sequences only and omits some clones. Under half of the omission traces to an unresolved V gene where checked; the cause of the rest is unknown. V and J calls and clone size come straight from that table; D and trimming were deduced from the DNA. Recorded for this sample are about 130,000 clones; about nine tenths of them occurred a single time. Approximately 1.3% of the sample comes from the top ten. As for this clone: Its antigen is unknown. Base quality data are lacking; no much larger clone is found one base away.

According to the germline V gene (reference sequence), CDR1 reads LNHNV and CDR2 reads YYDKDF. V and J lose 3 bases and 4 bases, and a span of 18 bases separates them. From cysteine to phenylalanine, the CDR3 is 16 amino acids long. Only the CDR3 part of the read is kept: 48 bases, read in frame from the first base. The sequenced sample consisted of PBMCs. This chain joins TRBV15 to TRBJ1-2; no D gene can be assigned with confidence. This TCR came from a man under 40 in good health and CMV-seronegative. In nucleotide form, the sequence is TGTGCCACCAGCAGTGCACAAGTCGCTTCCCTCTATGGCTACACCTTC. Its coded protein is CATSSAQVASLYGYTF.